The 27 T cell receptor beta chains in this list originate from one sample, sequenced in a study of control samples from healthy donors and cancer patients. Clones were sequenced by immunoSEQ multiplex PCR, and TCRdb holds only the in-frame ones, with some missing. The top ten clones hold roughly 2.3% of a sample with about 150,000 clones, over 90% of them seen once. The specimen sequenced was blood. The receptors derive from a man aged 50 to 60 in good health.

The rearrangement uses TRBV5-1 and TRBJ1-6; D not resolved. Trimming left V 2 bases short and J 3 bases short, with 9 bases between. In germline, CDR1 is SGHRS, CDR2 YFSETQ. The CDR3 is made up of 15 amino acids. CDR3 amino acids: CASSFLGLYNSPLHF. The DNA of the CDR3 is TGCGCCAGCAGCTTTCTAGGGCTCTATAATTCACCCCTCCACTTT.

Regarding this clone: This CDR3 is also generated by other DNA sequences in the sample. CDR3 DNA sequence: TGTGCCAGCAGCGTAGGGCTTCAAGAGACCCAGTACTTC. It specifies CASSVGLQETQYF. The chain couples TRBV9 to TRBJ2-5, with D uncertain. The V end lost 0 bases, the J end lost 2 bases, and 5 bases lay between the germline ends. The CDR3 has 13 amino acids. CDR1 SGDLS and CDR2 YYNGEE come from the germline V gene.

The chain couples TRBV5-1 to TRBJ1-1; 8 bases map to TRBD1. The CDR3 sequence is 14 residues long. Looked up from germline, CDR1 is SGHRS and CDR2 is YFSETQ. The junction had 1 base not matched to a gene; V was cut back by 3 bases and J by 0 bases. This CDR3 reads CASSWGQVNTEAFF. CDR3 bases: TGCGCCAGCAGCTGGGGACAGGTGAACACTGAAGCTTTCTTT.

J is TRBJ1-2 and V is TRBV28, with 9 bases fitting TRBD1. Germline CDR1 is MDHEN and CDR2 is SYDVKM. The CDR3 length is 13 residues. Trimming took 5 bases from V and 7 from J; bases not matched to a gene: 5. CDR3 sequence reads: CASSQGQGSGYTF. In DNA form, the CDR3 reads TGTGCCAGCAGTCAGGGACAGGGAAGTGGCTACACCTTC.

The chain couples TRBV6-6 to TRBJ1-2, with unresolved D. The CDR3 runs to 14 residues. Per the germline V gene, CDR1 is MNHNY and CDR2 is SVGAGI (reference sequence). The V end lost 2 bases, the J end lost 3 bases, and 10 bases lay between the germline ends. The CDR3 here is CASSYGGVDYGYTF. The CDR3 DNA follows: TGTGCCAGCAGTTACGGCGGGGTCGACTATGGCTACACCTTC.

The V gene is TRBV12-5, the J gene TRBJ1-2; a weak D match, TRBD1 (5 bases). Trimming cost V 6 bases and J 13 bases, with 18 bases left between them. This CDR3 contains 12 residues. In germline, CDR1 is LGHNT, CDR2 FRNRAP. The CDR3 loop reads CASGQDTLWITF. The DNA of the CDR3 is TGTGCTAGTGGCCAGGACACTCTCTGGATCACCTTC.

The chain couples TRBV29-1 to TRBJ1-1, with unresolved D. CDR3 length equals 11 residues. Trimming removed 4 bases from V and 6 bases from J, with 9 bases in between. The germline V gene has CDR1 SQVTM and CDR2 ANQGSEA. The CDR3 DNA follows: TGCAGCGTTGGGGCCCGCGCTGAAGCTTTCTTT. Its protein is CSVGARAEAFF.

The chain recombines TRBV3-1 (or the pseudogene TRBV3-2) with TRBJ2-1; TRBD2 matches at 9 bases. After removal of 5 bases from V and 2 bases from J, the junction contained 7 bases not matched to a gene. The CDR3 length is 16 residues. Germline V gene lookup returns CDR1 LGHDT and CDR2 YNNKEL (reference sequence). The CDR3: CASSVGTSRTYNEQFF. The CDR3 nucleotides read TGTGCCAGCAGCGTCGGGACTAGCCGAACCTACAATGAGCAGTTCTTC.

The count of this clone is one. The J gene is TRBJ2-7, the V gene TRBV19; the D is unclear. Germline assignment: CDR1 LNHDA and CDR2 SQIVND (reference sequence). Trimming took off 3 bases at V and 1 base at J, with 7 bases between the two ends. CDR3 length: 13 residues. CDR3 coding DNA: TGTGCCAGTAGTATTTCCATGTCCTACGAGCAGTACTTC. Its translation is CASSISMSYEQYF.

The chain is built from TRBV3-1 (or the pseudogene TRBV3-2) and TRBJ2-1, with no clear D. The CDR3 is made up of 13 amino acids. Germline lookup yields CDR1 LGHDT and CDR2 YNNKEL (reference sequence). Between the trimmed V and J ends, which lost 1 base and 5 bases, there was a span of 6 bases. The DNA for the CDR3 is TGTGCCAGCAGCCAAGTCTCTCACAATGAGCAGTTCTTC. It yields the protein CASSQVSHNEQFF.

Here the CDR3 DNA reads TGTGCCAGCAGCCAAGGGACTAGCAGAGACAATGAGCAGTTCTTC. Translating gives CASSQGTSRDNEQFF. J is TRBJ2-1 and V is TRBV4-2; 8 positions agree with TRBD2. V was pared by 1 base and J by 5 bases, with 4 bases of the junction left unmatched. This CDR3 is built from 15 residues. The germline V gene encodes CDR1 LGHNA and CDR2 YNFKEQ.

The rearrangement uses TRBV7-9 and TRBJ2-3, with a weak D call TRBD1 (5 bases). Germline values: CDR1 SEHNR, CDR2 FQNEAQ (reference sequence). V was clipped by 3 bases and J by 0 bases, with 10 bases between them. This CDR3 contains 15 residues. CDR3 in DNA: TGTGCCAGCAGCTTGGGGCTACCCAGCACAGATACGCAGTATTTT. Translating gives CASSLGLPSTDTQYF.

This chain joins TRBV27 and TRBJ1-1; D unclear. The CDR3 has 13 residues. Germline values: CDR1 MNHEY, CDR2 SMNVEV (reference sequence). Deletions cut 0 bases from V and 8 bases from J, with 10 bases between. The CDR3 nucleotides are TGTGCCAGCAGTTTATCTGGGCAGCTCGAAGCTTTCTTT. Its translation: CASSLSGQLEAFF.

CDR3 sequence reads: CASNGGGIRETQYF. The CDR3 nucleotides are TGTGCCAGCAATGGGGGCGGGATCAGAGAGACCCAGTACTTC. This sequence joins TRBV9 and TRBJ2-5; D tentatively fits TRBD1 or TRBD2 (6 bases each). CDR3 length equals 14 residues. Germline CDR1 SGDLS, CDR2 YYNGEE. V lost 6 bases, J lost 4 bases, and 16 bases lay in between.

The V and J genes are TRBV6-6 and TRBJ1-6; D is unclear. The germline V and J ends were trimmed by 2 bases and 4 bases, with 9 bases remaining between them. The germline V gene has CDR1 MNHNY and CDR2 SVGAGI (reference sequence). The CDR3 extends over 15 amino acids. The CDR3 spells CASSYESGYNSPLHF. In nucleotides, the CDR3 is TGTGCCAGCAGTTACGAATCGGGGTATAATTCACCCCTCCACTTT.

This clone appeared a single time. The chain joins TRBV4-1 to TRBJ2-1; 9 bases line up with TRBD1. The CDR3 contains 15 residues. Germline V gene sequence: CDR1 MGHRA, CDR2 YSYEKL. V lost 4 bases, J lost 3 bases, and 4 bases stayed unmatched. The CDR3 nucleotides read TGCGCCAGCAGCCGTGGACAGGGGTTCTACAATGAGCAGTTCTTC. Protein sequence: CASSRGQGFYNEQFF.

The V and J genes are TRBV18 and TRBJ2-4, with 11 nucleotides matching TRBD2. The germline V gene encodes CDR1 KGHSH and CDR2 LQKENI. J was trimmed by 4 bases and V by 6 bases; bases with no gene match: 20. The CDR3 consists of 20 residues. The CDR3 DNA sequence: TGTGCCAGCTCCCGCGCAGTACTAGCGGGAGTAGAGGCGACAAAAAACATTCAGTACTTC. Residues: CASSRAVLAGVEATKNIQYF. The variable domain in full, with the rest retrieved from reference TRBV18 and TRBJ2-4, is NAGVMQNPRHLVRRRGQEARLRCSPMKGHSHVYWYRQLPEEGLKFMVYLQKENIIDESGMPKERFSAEFPKEGPSILRIQQVVRGDSAAYFCASSRAVLAGVEATKNIQYFGAGTRLSVL.

The gene calls are TRBV28 and TRBJ1-4; no definite D call. The V and J ends lost 7 bases and 4 bases respectively, with 10 bases between them. The CDR3 totals 13 residues. Germline values: CDR1 MDHEN, CDR2 SYDVKM. In DNA, the CDR3 is TGTGCCAGCAACGAGGGAGTTAATGAAAAACTGTTTTTT. Its translation is CASNEGVNEKLFF.

The chain has TRBV19 and TRBJ1-2; 9 positions agree with TRBD1. The CDR3 is made up of 13 amino acids. Germline-derived CDR1 and CDR2 are LNHDA and SQIVND (reference sequence). With 5 bases clipped from V and 8 bases from J, the junction kept 6 bases outside the gene matches. This CDR3 is CASSFTGGVGYTF. In DNA, the CDR3 is TGTGCCAGTAGTTTCACAGGGGGCGTCGGCTACACCTTC.

The J gene is TRBJ2-2, the V gene TRBV6-6, with D uncertain. The CDR3 is made up of 16 amino acids. Trimming cost V 6 bases and J 0 bases, with 14 bases left between them. Germline V CDR1 and CDR2: MNHNY, SVGAGI (reference sequence). The CDR3 nucleotides read TGTGCCAGCAGGACAAGAATAAGTACGAACACCGGGGAGCTGTTTTTT. It yields the protein CASRTRISTNTGELFF.

The chain is built from TRBV14 and TRBJ2-1; D could derive from TRBD1 or TRBD2 (6 bases each). CDR1 is SGHDN, CDR2 FVKESK, per germline. Trimming removed 0 bases at V and 1 base at J, with 22 bases between. CDR3 length equals 20 residues. Written as DNA, the CDR3 is TGTGCCAGCAGCCAAGATCTTGAATTCCGAGGGGGGTCATCCTACAATGAGCAGTTCTTC. Its protein product is CASSQDLEFRGGSSYNEQFF.

The chain combines TRBV25-1 with TRBJ1-6; 7 bases agree with TRBD1. Looked up from germline, CDR1 is MGHDK and CDR2 is SYGVNS. This CDR3 spans 11 amino acids. V shed 5 bases, J shed 14 bases, and the junction held 3 bases outside the gene matches. This CDR3 is CASSTRGSLHF. The CDR3 coding sequence is TGTGCCAGCAGTACCAGGGGGTCCCTCCACTTT.

V is TRBV7-9 and J is TRBJ2-1; TRBD1 or TRBD2 may be the D gene (5 bases each). The CDR3 totals 13 residues. The germline CDR1 and CDR2 sequences are SEHNR and FQNEAQ (reference sequence). V lost 2 bases to trimming and J lost 8 bases, with 10 bases between them. CDR3 amino acids: CASSLLGEYEQFF. CDR3 nucleotide sequence: TGTGCCAGCAGCTTATTGGGGGAGTATGAGCAGTTCTTC. The full variable domain, with the rest looked up from reference TRBV7-9 and TRBJ2-1, is DTGVSQNPRHKITKRGQNVTFRCDPISEHNRLYWYRQTLGQGPEFLTYFQNEAQLEKSRLLSDRFSAERPKGSFSTLEIQRTEQGDSAMYLCASSLLGEYEQFFGPGTRLTVL.

The CDR3 bases are TGTGCCAGCAGCTCCGACAGGGGACGCGAGCAGTACTTC. Amino acid sequence: CASSSDRGREQYF. The chain uses TRBV11-1 and TRBJ2-7; 8 bases map to TRBD1. Trimming took 4 bases from V and 6 from J; bases not matched to a gene: 5. Germline CDR1 reads SGHAT; CDR2 reads FQDESV (reference sequence). The CDR3 covers 13 residues.

This chain uses TRBV7-9 with TRBJ1-5; D is ambiguous. The V gene lost 5 bases and the J gene lost 5 bases, with 7 bases spanning the gap. The CDR3 totals 12 residues. Germline CDR1 reads SEHNR; CDR2 reads FQNEAQ (reference sequence). The CDR3, as DNA: TGTGCCAGCAGCAGCAACTATCAGCCCCAGCATTTT. Its protein is CASSSNYQPQHF.

The rearrangement uses TRBV20-1 and TRBJ2-1; 13 bases are shared with TRBD2. The V gene end was trimmed by 6 bases and the J gene end by 9 bases; junction bases not matched to a gene: 8. This CDR3 comprises 14 residues. Germline V gives CDR1 DFQATT, CDR2 SNEGSKA (reference sequence). The CDR3 DNA follows: TGCAGTGCCAGTGGACTAGCGGGAGTTCTTGAGCAGTTCTTC. The encoded protein is CSASGLAGVLEQFF.

This clone was observed a few times. This chain connects TRBV7-9 to TRBJ1-5; a possible D gene is TRBD1 (5 bases). The CDR3 is made up of 15 amino acids. The V and J ends lost 1 base and 3 bases respectively, with 10 bases between them. CDR1 is SEHNR, CDR2 FQNEAQ, per germline (reference sequence). The CDR3 sequence is CASSLGQGPNQPQHF. The CDR3 DNA follows: TGTGCCAGCAGCTTAGGTCAGGGACCCAATCAGCCCCAGCATTTT.